This T cell receptor beta chain was recovered during a study of blood T cell repertoires in COVID-19. For the study at large: PBMCs, B-cell-depleted T cells, or T cells provided the cDNA or gDNA that made up the material.

Assay: immunoSEQ multiplex PCR; the TCRdb copy retains only in-frame clones and omits some. Of around 400,000 clones listed, about 90% are singletons. V was cut by 1 base and J by 1 base, with 7 bases left in between. CDR3 length: 14 amino acids. CDR1 and CDR2 from the germline V gene are MNHEY and SMNVEV (reference sequence). Sample: peripheral blood. This clonotype was sampled from a woman aged 60-70 years with COVID-19, enrolled during active disease. The rearrangement uses TRBV27 and TRBJ1-1, with no clear D. The CDR3 sequence is CASSLYFQNTEAFF. As DNA, the CDR3 is TGTGCCAGCAGTTTATATTTTCAGAACACTGAAGCTTTCTTT.